This is a list of T cell receptor beta chains from one sample in a study of neoadjuvant anti-PD-1 for oral cavity cancer. Produced via immunoSEQ multiplex PCR; TCRdb's table is partial and in-frame only. This sample has 20,000 to 25,000 clones; under 45% occur once, and the top ten carry 30% to 50%. Sample: tumor tissue, taken after nivolumab (anti-PD-1) treatment. The origin of the receptors is a person between 35 and 79 years old with oral cavity squamous cell carcinoma. Each CDR3 is given with its conserved first and last residue. A D gene is named only where the DNA matches it firmly. For some rows the clone size is stated as once, few or many, or as a class when expanded; others skip it.

clone size: NA; J gene: TRBJ1-2; V gene: TRBV4-3; D gene: TRBD1; CDR3 DNA: TGCGCCAGCAGCGCGGACAGGCGGTACTATGGCTACACCTTC; CDR3 protein: CASSADRRYYGYTF
clone size: many; J gene: TRBJ1-4; V gene: TRBV5-1; D gene: TRBD1; CDR3 DNA: TGCGCCAGCAGCCGTGACAGGGTTTTAGAAAAACTGTTTTTT; CDR3 protein: CASSRDRVLEKLFF
clone size: NA; J gene: TRBJ1-1; V gene: TRBV6-5; D gene: NA; CDR3 DNA: TGTGCCAGCAGTTCGAACAGGGTAGTAACTGAAGCTTTCTTT; CDR3 protein: CASSSNRVVTEAFF
clone size: NA; J gene: TRBJ2-3; V gene: TRBV5-1; D gene: NA; CDR3 DNA: TGCGCCAGCAGCTTGGGGGGGTCTAGCACAGATACGCAGTATTTT; CDR3 protein: CASSLGGSSTDTQYF
clone size: NA; J gene: TRBJ1-5; V gene: TRBV6-1; D gene: NA; CDR3 DNA: TGTGCCAGCAGTGAGTTGGCAGGCTATAGCAATCAGCCCCAGCATTTT; CDR3 protein: CASSELAGYSNQPQHF
clone size: few; J gene: TRBJ2-1; V gene: TRBV6-5; D gene: NA; CDR3 DNA: TGTGCCAGCAGAAAGGGTATGAGTGAGCAGTTCTTC; CDR3 protein: CASRKGMSEQFF
clone size: NA; J gene: TRBJ2-2; V gene: TRBV7-3; D gene: NA; CDR3 DNA: TGTGCCAGAATCGAAGTGTCATTGAACACCGGGGAGCTGTTTTTT; CDR3 protein: CARIEVSLNTGELFF
clone size: medium-sized; J gene: TRBJ1-5; V gene: TRBV10-3; D gene: NA; CDR3 DNA: TGTGCCATCAGTGAGTCCTCGAGGGGGTTAGGTCAGCCCCAGCATTTT; CDR3 protein: CAISESSRGLGQPQHF
clone size: NA; J gene: TRBJ2-2; V gene: TRBV5-1; D gene: TRBD1; CDR3 DNA: TGCGCCAGCAGCTCACTGACAGGGGTCACCGGGGAGCTGTTTTTT; CDR3 protein: CASSSLTGVTGELFF
clone size: NA; J gene: TRBJ2-2; V gene: TRBV27; D gene: NA; CDR3 DNA: TGTGCCAGCAGTCTACAGGGTTTTAACACCGGGGAGCTGTTTTTT; CDR3 protein: CASSLQGFNTGELFF
clone size: NA; J gene: TRBJ1-5; V gene: TRBV4-1; D gene: NA; CDR3 DNA: TGCGCCAGCAGCCAAGACAGAAATCAGCCCCAGCATTTT; CDR3 protein: CASSQDRNQPQHF
clone size: NA; J gene: TRBJ1-4; V gene: TRBV2; D gene: NA; CDR3 DNA: TGTGCCAGCACCCGAAGACCGGCTATTAATGAAAAACTGTTTTTT; CDR3 protein: CASTRRPAINEKLFF
clone size: NA; J gene: TRBJ1-4; V gene: TRBV19; D gene: NA; CDR3 DNA: TGTGCCAGTAGTAGCGGGCCATTGGGCGAAAAACTGTTTTTT; CDR3 protein: CASSSGPLGEKLFF
clone size: NA; J gene: TRBJ1-6; V gene: TRBV6-5; D gene: NA; CDR3 DNA: TGTGCCAGCAGTTACTCGGGACACTCCTATAATTCACCCCTCCACTTT; CDR3 protein: CASSYSGHSYNSPLHF
clone size: NA; J gene: TRBJ2-4; V gene: TRBV28; D gene: TRBD1; CDR3 DNA: TGTGCCAGCAGGGACAGGGGAGCCAAAAACATTCAGTACTTC; CDR3 protein: CASRDRGAKNIQYF
clone size: many; J gene: TRBJ1-3; V gene: TRBV6-5; D gene: NA; CDR3 DNA: TGTGCAGCCAGAGCGGGGCACTCTGGAAACACCATATATTTT; CDR3 protein: CAARAGHSGNTIYF
clone size: many; J gene: TRBJ1-1; V gene: TRBV5-1; D gene: NA; CDR3 DNA: TGCGCCAGCAGCTCCCAACTGAACACTGAAGCTTTCTTT; CDR3 protein: CASSSQLNTEAFF
clone size: NA; J gene: TRBJ2-1; V gene: TRBV15; D gene: TRBD2; CDR3 DNA: TGTGCCACCAGCAGAGACCCCGGCGGGGGTGAAGATGAGCAGTTCTTC; CDR3 protein: CATSRDPGGGEDEQFF
clone size: NA; J gene: TRBJ1-5; V gene: TRBV27; D gene: NA; CDR3 DNA: TGTGCCAGCAGTTTAGGGTATAGCAATCAGCCCCAGCATTTT; CDR3 protein: CASSLGYSNQPQHF
clone size: NA; J gene: TRBJ2-2; V gene: TRBV15; D gene: NA; CDR3 DNA: TGTGCCACCAGCAGAGTTGCTATGAGGAACACCGGGGAGCTGTTTTTT; CDR3 protein: CATSRVAMRNTGELFF
clone size: many; J gene: TRBJ2-5; V gene: TRBV6-6; D gene: NA; CDR3 DNA: TGTGCCAGCAGTTATGGCGGGGAAGAGACCCAGTACTTC; CDR3 protein: CASSYGGEETQYF
clone size: NA; J gene: TRBJ1-5; V gene: TRBV2; D gene: TRBD1; CDR3 DNA: TGTGCCAGCCAGCGGGGGACAGGGGATCAGCCCCAGCATTTT; CDR3 protein: CASQRGTGDQPQHF
clone size: NA; J gene: TRBJ1-5; V gene: TRBV7-8; D gene: NA; CDR3 DNA: TGTGCCAGCAGGGATGGGGCAGAAGTCGGGCAGCCCCAGCATTTT; CDR3 protein: CASRDGAEVGQPQHF
clone size: few; J gene: TRBJ1-2; V gene: TRBV15; D gene: NA; CDR3 DNA: TGTGCCACCAGCACCCTGGGAGAGGGACACACGAGGGGAAGCTATGGCTACACCTTC; CDR3 protein: CATSTLGEGHTRGSYGYTF
clone size: once; J gene: TRBJ1-4; V gene: TRBV5-4; D gene: TRBD1; CDR3 DNA: TGTGCCAGCAGCCTGGACAGGGGGCAGGGAAAACTGTTTTTT; CDR3 protein: CASSLDRGQGKLFF
clone size: NA; J gene: TRBJ2-7; V gene: TRBV7-8; D gene: NA; CDR3 DNA: TGTGCCAGCAGCTTAATTCCCACATACGAGCAGTACTTC; CDR3 protein: CASSLIPTYEQYF
clone size: NA; J gene: TRBJ2-1; V gene: TRBV6-5; D gene: TRBD2; CDR3 DNA: TGTGCCAGCAGTTACCAAGCGGGGGGTCGGGAGCAGTTCTTC; CDR3 protein: CASSYQAGGREQFF
clone size: NA; J gene: TRBJ2-6; V gene: TRBV4-3; D gene: NA; CDR3 DNA: TGCGCCAGCAGCCAAGAATCAATAAGTTTAGGTTACTCTGGGGCCAACGTCCTGACTTTC; CDR3 protein: CASSQESISLGYSGANVLTF
clone size: few; J gene: TRBJ2-3; V gene: TRBV2; D gene: TRBD2; CDR3 DNA: TGTGCCAGCAGTCAAGGGACTAGCGGGGGAAGGCAGTATTTT; CDR3 protein: CASSQGTSGGRQYF
clone size: NA; J gene: TRBJ2-7; V gene: TRBV6-5; D gene: NA; CDR3 DNA: TGTGCCAGCAGTTACTCGCTCGCCTACGAGCAGTACTTC; CDR3 protein: CASSYSLAYEQYF
clone size: NA; J gene: TRBJ2-2; V gene: TRBV10-3; D gene: NA; CDR3 DNA: TGTGCCATCAGCGGGGGTGGGGACACCGGGGAGCTGTTTTTT; CDR3 protein: CAISGGGDTGELFF
clone size: NA; J gene: TRBJ2-7; V gene: TRBV19; D gene: NA; CDR3 DNA: TGTGCCAGTAGTGCCACAGGAGAGCAGTACTTC; CDR3 protein: CASSATGEQYF
clone size: few; J gene: TRBJ2-1; V gene: TRBV11-3; D gene: TRBD2; CDR3 DNA: TGTGCCAGCAGCGCAGGACTAGCGGGGGGGCCTAATGCGCGTCATGAGCAGTTCTTC; CDR3 protein: CASSAGLAGGPNARHEQFF
clone size: NA; J gene: TRBJ2-5; V gene: TRBV6-1; D gene: TRBD2; CDR3 DNA: TGTGCCGGAATTCGGGGGGGTAGGGAGACCCAGTACTTC; CDR3 protein: CAGIRGGRETQYF
clone size: NA; J gene: TRBJ2-3; V gene: TRBV7-6; D gene: NA; CDR3 DNA: TGTGCCAGCAGCTCGAGGGGGGCAGGGCGTGAAGATACGCAGTATTTT; CDR3 protein: CASSSRGAGREDTQYF
clone size: NA; J gene: TRBJ2-7; V gene: TRBV28; D gene: NA; CDR3 DNA: TGTGCCAGCAGCGGCTACGAGCAGTACTTC; CDR3 protein: CASSGYEQYF
clone size: once; J gene: TRBJ2-7; V gene: TRBV7-9; D gene: NA; CDR3 DNA: TGTGCCAGCAGCTTAGACGGGCGTGAGCAGTACTTC; CDR3 protein: CASSLDGREQYF
clone size: NA; J gene: TRBJ2-5; V gene: TRBV27; D gene: NA; CDR3 DNA: TGTGCCAGCAGTTCCGGCGGGACAGTTAATCAAGAGACCCAGTACTTC; CDR3 protein: CASSSGGTVNQETQYF
clone size: few; J gene: TRBJ2-1; V gene: TRBV5-5; D gene: TRBD2; CDR3 DNA: TGTGCCAGCAGCGCCCGACTAGCGGGCCCACACAATGAGCAGTTCTTC; CDR3 protein: CASSARLAGPHNEQFF
clone size: NA; J gene: TRBJ2-7; V gene: TRBV29-1; D gene: NA; CDR3 DNA: TGCAGCGTTGACGCCCACCGGGGGCAGGGTGCCTACGAGCAGTACTTC; CDR3 protein: CSVDAHRGQGAYEQYF
clone size: NA; J gene: TRBJ1-2; V gene: TRBV6-1; D gene: NA; CDR3 DNA: TGTGCCAGCAGTGAAGCTCTGATCAGCCTCTATGGCTACACCTTC; CDR3 protein: CASSEALISLYGYTF
clone size: few; J gene: TRBJ2-3; V gene: TRBV7-8; D gene: NA; CDR3 DNA: TGTGCCAGCTTCGGTAGCGGAGGTATTTATACGCAGTATTTT; CDR3 protein: CASFGSGGIYTQYF
clone size: NA; J gene: TRBJ2-3; V gene: TRBV5-8; D gene: NA; CDR3 DNA: TGTGCCAGCAGCCTGGGGGCAGGAAGCACAGATACGCAGTATTTT; CDR3 protein: CASSLGAGSTDTQYF
clone size: NA; J gene: TRBJ1-2; V gene: TRBV29-1; D gene: NA; CDR3 DNA: TGCAGCGTTAGGACGGCGGATGGCTACACCTTC; CDR3 protein: CSVRTADGYTF
clone size: few; J gene: TRBJ2-3; V gene: TRBV19; D gene: TRBD2; CDR3 DNA: TGTGCCAGTAGTATCCTAGCGGGGTTGTCCACAGATACGCAGTATTTT; CDR3 protein: CASSILAGLSTDTQYF
clone size: once; J gene: TRBJ1-2; V gene: TRBV6-6; D gene: NA; CDR3 DNA: TGTGCCAGCAGTTACCTACCCACAGGCAACTATGGCTACACCTTC; CDR3 protein: CASSYLPTGNYGYTF